Shown below are 22 T cell receptor beta chains from a single sample sequenced in a study of blood T cell repertoires in COVID-19. The assay was immunoSEQ multiplex PCR, and TCRdb's table has in-frame clones only and misses some. The sample holds under 70,000 clones, about 86% seen once. Sequencing was carried out using peripheral blood. Receptors were obtained from a woman aged 60 to 75 with COVID-19, enrolled during active disease.

The V call is TRBV12-5, the J call TRBJ2-3; D remains ambiguous. The V end lost 2 bases, the J end lost 5 bases, and 11 bases lay between the germline ends. The CDR3 extends over 14 amino acids. Germline V gene lookup returns CDR1 LGHNT and CDR2 FRNRAP. DNA for the CDR3: TGTGCTAGTGGTTTGTCCACTCTTGAAGATACGCAGTATTTT. Its translation: CASGLSTLEDTQYF.

The chain carries TRBV6-5 and TRBJ1-1; D is uncertain. V gave up 6 bases and J gave up 0 bases, with 14 bases separating them. CDR1 and CDR2 (germline): MNHEY, SVGAGI. The CDR3 length is 15 residues. As DNA, the CDR3 is TGTGCCAGCAGAACATTAGGACTTCTGAACACTGAAGCTTTCTTT. It codes for CASRTLGLLNTEAFF.

This chain links TRBV5-1 with TRBJ2-2; 7 bases are shared with TRBD2. CDR1 and CDR2 (germline): SGHRS, YFSETQ. This CDR3 has 15 residues. V trimming: 1 base; J trimming: 4 bases; junction bases outside the gene matches: 4. CDR3 protein: CASSLSGGSTGELFF. In DNA form, the CDR3 reads TGCGCCAGCAGCTTGTCGGGAGGTAGCACCGGGGAGCTGTTTTTT. Using reference TRBV5-1 and TRBJ2-2 for the parts outside the CDR3, the full variable domain is KAGVTQTPRYLIKTRGQQVTLSCSPISGHRSVSWYQQTPGQGLQFLFEYFSETQRNKGNFPGRFSGRQFSNSRSEMNVSTLELGDSALYLCASSLSGGSTGELFFGEGSRLTVL.

The rearrangement uses TRBV4-1 and TRBJ1-2; D is unclear. Trimming cost V 0 bases and J 8 bases, with 10 bases left between them. Germline V CDR1 and CDR2: MGHRA, YSYEKL. The CDR3 totals 13 residues. CDR3: CASSQDFGGGYTF. The CDR3 region has the DNA TGCGCCAGCAGCCAAGATTTCGGAGGCGGCTACACCTTC.

The chain uses TRBV6-1 and TRBJ1-2; D call uncertain. The length of the CDR3 is 16 residues. V shed 2 bases and J shed 1 base, with 14 bases lying between them. The germline V gene encodes CDR1 MNHNS and CDR2 SASEGT. The CDR3 DNA follows: TGTGCCAGCAGTGAATTTGCACAGACCGATAACTATGGCTACACCTTC. Translating it yields CASSEFAQTDNYGYTF.

The CDR3: CASSEGPARYEQYF. CDR3 coding DNA: TGTGCCAGCAGTGAAGGTCCTGCGAGATACGAGCAGTACTTC. The J gene is TRBJ2-7, the V gene TRBV6-1; D uncertain. CDR3 length: 14 residues. Germline loops: CDR1 MNHNS, CDR2 SASEGT. Trimming stripped 1 base from V and 4 bases from J, with 11 bases between.

The chain employs TRBV7-9 and TRBJ2-1; D remains ambiguous. Trimming cost V 3 bases and J 5 bases, with 8 bases left between them. This CDR3 region has 13 residues. Germline loops: CDR1 SEHNR, CDR2 FQNEAQ (reference sequence). The CDR3, as DNA: TGTGCCAGCAGCTTGTTGGCCAACAATGAGCAGTTCTTC. Translated: CASSLLANNEQFF.

V is TRBV10-3 and J is TRBJ2-1; TRBD2 matches 13 bases. The CDR3 spans 16 residues. CDR1 and CDR2 (germline): ENHRY, SYGVKD. V lost 0 bases and J lost 8; bases outside the gene matches: 4. The CDR3 loop is CAISESKGLAGYEQFF. DNA for the CDR3: TGTGCCATCAGTGAGTCTAAGGGACTAGCGGGATATGAGCAGTTCTTC.

This clone was picked up one time. The chain is built from TRBV7-2 and TRBJ2-7; a weak D match, TRBD1 (5 bases). The CDR3 is 13 amino acids. CDR1 is SGHTA and CDR2 is FQGNSA in the germline V gene. V was cut by 4 bases and J by 3 bases, with 10 bases left in between. The CDR3 sequence is CASSWDRGYEQYF. CDR3 DNA sequence: TGTGCCAGCAGCTGGGATAGGGGCTACGAGCAGTACTTC. The variable domain in full, with the rest retrieved from reference TRBV7-2 and TRBJ2-7, is GAGVSQSPSNKVTEKGKDVELRCDPISGHTALYWYRQSLGQGLEFLIYFQGNSAPDKSGLPSDRFSAERTGGSVSTLTIQRTQQEDSAVYLCASSWDRGYEQYFGPGTRLTVT.

The chain recombines TRBV5-4 with TRBJ2-5, with TRBD2 matching 11 bases. The germline gives CDR1 SGHNT, CDR2 YYREEE (reference sequence). V was pared by 0 bases and J by 4 bases, with 2 bases of the junction left unmatched. CDR3 length: 15 amino acids. The CDR3 reads CASSLGTSGLETQYF. The CDR3 DNA is TGTGCCAGCAGCTTGGGGACTAGCGGGTTAGAGACCCAGTACTTC.

This chain's CDR3 is CASSLGLRSEAFF. The CDR3, as DNA: TGTGCCAGCAGTCTAGGACTTCGGTCTGAAGCTTTCTTT. The chain carries TRBV12-3 or TRBV12-4 and TRBJ1-1; no reliable D call. Trimming shortened V by 5 bases and J by 6 bases, and 13 bases separated the two germline ends. CDR3 size: 13 residues.

The rearrangement uses TRBV11-2 and TRBJ2-7; TRBD2 is a possible D gene (5 bases). From germline, CDR1 is SGHAT and CDR2 FQNNGV. Trimming cost V 5 bases and J 6 bases, with 11 bases left between them. CDR3 size: 12 residues. The CDR3 sequence is CASSPLVTEQYF. The CDR3 DNA follows: TGTGCCAGCAGCCCACTAGTCACCGAGCAGTACTTC.

The V and J genes are TRBV28 and TRBJ2-4; weak D call: TRBD2 (6 bases). CDR1 MDHEN and CDR2 SYDVKM come from the germline V gene. The CDR3 is 17 amino acids. Between the trimmed V and J ends, which lost 6 bases and 0 bases, there was a span of 18 bases. Written as DNA, the CDR3 is TGTGCCAGCAGCCTATATTCCCGGGGGTTAGCCAAAAACATTCAGTACTTC. It encodes CASSLYSRGLAKNIQYF.

V and J are TRBV5-1 and TRBJ2-2; 11 positions match TRBD1. Germline V gene data show CDR1 as SGHRS and CDR2 as YFSETQ. The CDR3 length is 18 residues. V dropped 2 bases and J dropped 0; count of bases not matched to a gene: 6. The CDR3 loop reads CASSFQGQGVSNTGELFF. CDR3 nucleotides: TGCGCCAGCAGCTTTCAGGGACAGGGGGTCTCGAACACCGGGGAGCTGTTTTTT. The full variable domain, rest sourced from reference TRBV5-1 and TRBJ2-2, is KAGVTQTPRYLIKTRGQQVTLSCSPISGHRSVSWYQQTPGQGLQFLFEYFSETQRNKGNFPGRFSGRQFSNSRSEMNVSTLELGDSALYLCASSFQGQGVSNTGELFFGEGSRLTVL.

The chain couples TRBV29-1 to TRBJ2-1; TRBD1 agrees at 7 bases. There are 12 residues in the CDR3. Germline V gene sequence: CDR1 SQVTM, CDR2 ANQGSEA. Trimming cost V 4 bases and J 12 bases; bases outside gene matches: 9. The CDR3 DNA sequence: TGCAGCGTTGGTTTGGAGCAGGGGGTGCAGTTCTTC. Amino acid sequence: CSVGLEQGVQFF.

The gene calls are TRBV10-3 and TRBJ1-4; D not resolved. The germline V and J ends were trimmed by 6 bases and 2 bases, with 7 bases remaining between them. The CDR3 runs to 13 residues. Germline V gene data show CDR1 as ENHRY and CDR2 as SYGVKD. The chain's CDR3 is CAIRSYTNEKLFF. CDR3 bases: TGTGCCATCAGGTCCTACACTAATGAAAAACTGTTTTTT.

The table lists this clone with many counts. The CDR3 nucleotides read TGTGCCAGCAGCGCCCCAGGGTTTATTCAGCCCCAGCATTTT. Its protein is CASSAPGFIQPQHF. The rearrangement uses TRBV2 and TRBJ1-5, with D tentatively TRBD1 (5 bases). The ends were cut back, 6 bases at V and 6 bases at J, with 15 bases in the middle. This CDR3 is 14 amino acids long. Germline V gives CDR1 SNHLY, CDR2 FYNNEI.

This clone was seen at least ten times. CDR3 nucleotides: TGTGCCAGCAGTTCGTCCCGGGACAGGGTGGAGCGTACCAATCAGCCCCAGCATTTT. Amino acids: CASSSSRDRVERTNQPQHF. V usage is TRBV2 and J usage is TRBJ1-5; 9 bases line up with TRBD1. J gave up 3 bases and V 5 bases, and 17 bases lay outside the gene matches. CDR3 size: 19 residues. CDR1 is SNHLY and CDR2 is FYNNEI in the germline V gene.

The rearrangement links TRBV6-5 to TRBJ1-2, with 9 bases aligning to TRBD1. The V gene's germline CDR1 is MNHEY and CDR2 SVGAGI. The V gene end was trimmed by 6 bases and the J gene end by 13 bases; junction bases not matched to a gene: 9. The CDR3 consists of 12 residues. The CDR3 DNA reads as TGTGCCAGCAGCCCCGGGACAGGGAGGTCCACCTTC. Protein product: CASSPGTGRSTF.

The chain employs TRBV5-1 and TRBJ2-2; D gene ambiguous. The CDR3 sequence is 14 residues long. V was shortened by 0 bases and J by 4 bases, with 7 bases between the two germline ends. Germline lookup yields CDR1 SGHRS and CDR2 YFSETQ. The CDR3 loop reads CASSLALGTGELFF. CDR3 DNA: TGCGCCAGCAGCTTGGCCCTCGGCACCGGGGAGCTGTTTTTT.

The chain has TRBV14 and TRBJ1-1; the match to TRBD1 covers 8 bases. Germline-derived CDR1 and CDR2 are SGHDN and FVKESK. V was clipped by 4 bases and J by 5 bases; unmatched bases: 6. The CDR3 extends over 14 amino acids. CDR3 amino acids: CASSLENRGTEAFF. The DNA for the CDR3 is TGTGCCAGCAGCCTAGAAAACAGGGGGACTGAAGCTTTCTTT.

The CDR3 coding sequence is TGTGCCAGCAGCGTAGGATACAACCACGAGCAGTACTTC. Translation gives CASSVGYNHEQYF. The chain is built from TRBV9 and TRBJ2-7; no clear D. V was clipped by 0 bases and J by 5 bases, with 9 bases between them. CDR3 length: 13 amino acids. From germline, CDR1 is SGDLS and CDR2 YYNGEE.